This entry lists 30 T cell receptor beta chains sequenced from one sample in a study of cytomegalovirus exposure and HLA in healthy donors. Primers included in the PCR were 60 Vbeta and 13 Jbeta primers. This table comes from immunoSEQ multiplex PCR, and its TCRdb copy is limited to in-frame clones, with some not included. The table lists some 100,000 clones, about 79% of them singletons. Sequencing was done on a sample of PBMCs. Receptors originate from a male donor in good health and CMV-seropositive.

This chain links TRBV19 with TRBJ1-6, with TRBD1 identical over 8 bases. V gave up 5 bases and J gave up 9 bases; unmatched junction bases: 6. In germline, CDR1 is LNHDA, CDR2 SQIVND (reference sequence). CDR3 length equals 14 residues. CDR3 amino acids: CASSVDRVVSPLHF. The CDR3 region has the DNA TGTGCCAGTAGTGTGGACAGGGTGGTTTCACCCCTCCACTTT.

This chain links TRBV11-3 with TRBJ2-7; D is unclear. This CDR3 has 13 amino acids. The germline V and J ends were trimmed by 1 base and 2 bases, with 6 bases remaining between them. Germline V CDR1 and CDR2: SGHNT, YENEEA. The DNA of the CDR3 is TGTGCCAGCAGCTTAGCACAGACCTACGAGCAGTACTTC. It encodes CASSLAQTYEQYF.

This clone was detected only a few times. V is TRBV6-6 and J is TRBJ1-5; weak D call: TRBD1 (5 bases). This CDR3 comprises 16 residues. Looked up from germline, CDR1 is MNHNY and CDR2 is SVGAGI (reference sequence). V lost 2 bases and J lost 2, with 13 bases in between. The CDR3 DNA is TGTGCCAGCAGTTACCCCGGGGGTGACGGCAATCAGCCCCAGCATTTT. This translates into CASSYPGGDGNQPQHF.

The chain joins TRBV25-1 to TRBJ1-6; 8 bases are shared with TRBD1. With V trimmed by 6 bases and J by 8 bases, 9 bases remained unmatched. The CDR3 totals 15 residues. Per the germline V gene, CDR1 is MGHDK and CDR2 is SYGVNS. CDR3 bases: TGTGCCAGCAGCTTACAGGGGGTAGATGATTCACCCCTCCACTTT. It translates to CASSLQGVDDSPLHF.

This chain connects TRBV6-5 to TRBJ1-5; D call uncertain. V dropped 5 bases and J dropped 1 base, with 12 bases sitting between them. The CDR3 is 15 residues long. In germline, CDR1 is MNHEY, CDR2 SVGAGI. CDR3 sequence reads: CASSIREASNQPQHF. The CDR3 bases are TGTGCCAGCAGTATTAGGGAGGCGAGCAATCAGCCCCAGCATTTT.

The rearrangement uses TRBV27 and TRBJ1-6, with D maybe TRBD1 (5 bases). The germline gives CDR1 MNHEY, CDR2 SMNVEV (reference sequence). Trimming removed 9 bases at V and 15 bases at J, with 24 bases between. The CDR3 is 14 residues long. CDR3 region: CASRGAGPNSDLHF. In nucleotides, the CDR3 is TGTGCCAGTCGTGGGGCAGGACCTAATTCAGACCTCCACTTT.

This clone was counted once. The rearrangement joins TRBV25-1 to TRBJ2-5, with D possibly matching TRBD2 (6 bases). This CDR3 spans 15 amino acids. V lost 8 bases to trimming and J lost 1 base, with 17 bases between them. CDR1 and CDR2 from the germline V gene are MGHDK and SYGVNS. CDR3 protein: CASARPGRGQETQYF. The CDR3 nucleotides read TGTGCCAGCGCACGTCCAGGGCGGGGCCAAGAGACCCAGTACTTC.

The chain carries TRBV4-1 and TRBJ2-5, with a possible D match to TRBD2 (5 bases). This CDR3 contains 13 residues. The V and J ends lost 4 bases and 3 bases respectively, with 9 bases between them. Germline loops: CDR1 MGHRA, CDR2 YSYEKL. Here the CDR3 reads CASSRGPEETQYF. The CDR3 DNA reads TGCGCCAGCAGCCGAGGGCCGGAAGAGACCCAGTACTTC.

J is TRBJ1-2 and V is TRBV10-3; 10 bases map to TRBD1. CDR3 length: 14 residues. Germline assignment: CDR1 ENHRY and CDR2 SYGVKD. Losses at the gene ends were 9 bases for V and 0 bases for J; bases not matched to a gene: 4. The CDR3 nucleotides are TGTGCCATGGGGACAGGGGCACCTAACTATGGCTACACCTTC. This codes for CAMGTGAPNYGYTF.

This chain joins TRBV4-1 and TRBJ1-2; 7 bases map to TRBD1. This CDR3 has 15 amino acids. Germline assignment: CDR1 MGHRA and CDR2 YSYEKL. Trimming took 3 bases from V and 0 from J; bases not matched to a gene: 4. The CDR3 protein is CASSHPGTANYGYTF. The CDR3 DNA is TGCGCCAGCAGCCACCCCGGGACAGCTAACTATGGCTACACCTTC.

The chain employs TRBV11-3 and TRBJ2-3, with TRBD1 matching over 9 bases. Germline V lookup: CDR1 SGHNT, CDR2 YENEEA. This CDR3 spans 17 amino acids. Germline trimming cut 5 bases from V and 3 bases from J; bases unmatched to any gene: 12. DNA of the CDR3: TGTGCCAGCAGCCCCCCGTGGGACAGGGTAGTAACAGATACGCAGTATTTT. The encoded protein is CASSPPWDRVVTDTQYF.

This chain uses TRBV5-4 with TRBJ2-7; no clear D. Deletions cut 4 bases from V and 4 bases from J, with 6 bases between. Germline values: CDR1 SGHNT, CDR2 YYREEE (reference sequence). This CDR3 has 11 residues. The CDR3 nucleotides read TGTGCCAGCAGCGTCCAATACGAGCAGTACTTC. Translating gives CASSVQYEQYF. The variable domain in full, with the rest retrieved from reference TRBV5-4 and TRBJ2-7, is ETGVTQSPTHLIKTRGQQVTLRCSSQSGHNTVSWYQQALGQGPQFIFQYYREEENGRGNFPPRFSGLQFPNYSSELNVNALELDDSALYLCASSVQYEQYFGPGTRLTVT.

V and J are TRBV23-1 and TRBJ1-1, with D perhaps TRBD1 (5 bases). TRBV23-1 counts as an open reading frame of uncertain function. V gave up 4 bases and J gave up 4 bases, with 22 bases separating them. This CDR3 is 17 amino acids long. CDR3 sequence reads: CASSLPWEAGVATEAFF. The CDR3 nucleotides are TGCGCCAGCAGTCTCCCTTGGGAAGCGGGGGTGGCCACTGAAGCTTTCTTT.

The CDR3 region is CAWSGPGQNQPQHF. In nucleotides, the CDR3 is TGTGCCTGGAGTGGCCCGGGACAAAATCAGCCCCAGCATTTT. The J gene is TRBJ1-5, the V gene TRBV30, with a weak D call TRBD1 (6 bases). Trimming took off 1 base at V and 4 bases at J, with 11 bases between the two ends. The germline gives CDR1 GTSNPN, CDR2 SVGIG (reference sequence). The CDR3 consists of 14 residues. Full variable domain (outside the CDR3, taken from reference TRBV30 and TRBJ1-5): SQTIHQWPATLVQPVGSPLSLECTVEGTSNPNLYWYRQAAGRGLQLLFYSVGIGQISSEVPQNLSASRPQDRQFILSSKKLLLSDSGFYLCAWSGPGQNQPQHFGDGTRLSIL.

The chain links TRBV2 to TRBJ2-1, with D possibly being TRBD1 (6 bases). Germline V gene data show CDR1 as SNHLY and CDR2 as FYNNEI. The V end lost 3 bases, the J end lost 9 bases, and 12 bases lay between the germline ends. This CDR3 spans 13 amino acids. The CDR3 DNA is TGTGCCAGCAGTGAGGGGGCCGGCAGTGAGCAGTTCTTC. Its protein product is CASSEGAGSEQFF.

This chain uses TRBV14 with TRBJ2-5, with D possibly being TRBD1 (6 bases). Germline lookup yields CDR1 SGHDN and CDR2 FVKESK. This CDR3 spans 14 amino acids. The V and J ends lost 2 bases and 5 bases respectively, with 12 bases between them. CDR3 DNA sequence: TGTGCCAGCAGCCAATTTACAGGGATCGAGACCCAGTACTTC. Translated: CASSQFTGIETQYF.

V and J are TRBV11-2 and TRBJ2-7; 12 positions agree with TRBD2. With 1 base clipped from V and 2 bases from J, the junction kept 0 bases outside the gene matches. The V gene's germline CDR1 is SGHAT and CDR2 FQNNGV. The CDR3 has 15 amino acids. The CDR3, as DNA: TGTGCCAGCAGCTTAGGGACTAGCGGGACCTACGAGCAGTACTTC. Translated: CASSLGTSGTYEQYF.

This clone was recorded only once. V gene TRBV4-2 combines with J gene TRBJ2-7; a possible D gene is TRBD2 (5 bases). The CDR3 covers 15 residues. V lost 4 bases and J lost 7, with 20 bases in between. Germline V gene sequence: CDR1 LGHNA, CDR2 YNFKEQ. CDR3 in amino acids: CASSPGLLPEREQYF. The DNA for the CDR3 is TGTGCCAGCAGCCCCGGACTGCTTCCGGAGAGAGAGCAGTACTTC.

This CDR3 is CATSRAGGNTEAFF. The CDR3 DNA reads as TGTGCCACCAGCAGAGCGGGAGGGAACACTGAAGCTTTCTTT. The gene calls are TRBV15 and TRBJ1-1; no definite D call. The CDR3 covers 14 residues. Germline V gene lookup returns CDR1 LNHNV and CDR2 YYDKDF (reference sequence). V was shortened by 1 base and J by 1 base, with 7 bases between the two germline ends.

The genes are TRBV5-1 and TRBJ2-7; 10 bases fit TRBD1. The CDR3 is 15 amino acids. Germline loops: CDR1 SGHRS, CDR2 YFSETQ. V was pared by 5 bases and J by 2 bases, with 7 bases of the junction left unmatched. The CDR3 DNA reads TGCGCCAGCAGAATAGACAGGGGGCCAACCTACGAGCAGTACTTC. Translated, it gives CASRIDRGPTYEQYF.

This rearrangement joins TRBV4-1 to TRBJ2-2; D gene unclear. Trimming removed 4 bases from V and 0 bases from J, with 12 bases in between. Germline CDR1 reads MGHRA; CDR2 reads YSYEKL. There are 16 residues in the CDR3. In DNA form, the CDR3 reads TGCGCCAGCAGCCCCCAAGGTGCGGCGAACACCGGGGAGCTGTTTTTT. Its translation: CASSPQGAANTGELFF.

CDR3 sequence (DNA): TGCGCCAGCAGCCCACAGCCCTCCATCTACGAGCAGTACTTC. Amino acids: CASSPQPSIYEQYF. The chain uses TRBV4-1 and TRBJ2-7, with D unclear. Trimming removed 4 bases from V and 3 bases from J, with 13 bases in between. The CDR3 has 14 amino acids. From germline, CDR1 is MGHRA and CDR2 YSYEKL.

The V and J genes are TRBV6-5 and TRBJ2-1; 7 bases are shared with TRBD2. The CDR3 contains 14 residues. The trim removed 6 bases at V and 7 bases at J, leaving 9 bases unmatched. Germline V gene data show CDR1 as MNHEY and CDR2 as SVGAGI. This CDR3 reads CASSQGGGRNEQFF. The CDR3 coding sequence is TGTGCCAGCAGCCAGGGCGGGGGTAGGAATGAGCAGTTCTTC.

On this clone: Other DNA sequences from this sample encode an identical CDR3 as well. The chain links TRBV6-5 to TRBJ2-6; no definite D call. The CDR3 length is 15 residues. Looked up from germline, CDR1 is MNHEY and CDR2 is SVGAGI. V was trimmed by 2 bases and J by 0 bases, leaving 5 bases between them. The CDR3 here is CASSYGPSGANVLTF. The DNA of the CDR3 is TGTGCCAGCAGTTACGGGCCCTCTGGGGCCAACGTCCTGACTTTC.

This rearrangement joins TRBV6-5 to TRBJ1-2, with D possibly being TRBD1 (6 bases). This CDR3 contains 15 residues. The V gene's germline CDR1 is MNHEY and CDR2 SVGAGI. V was cut by 0 bases and J by 8 bases, with 16 bases left in between. The CDR3 is CASSYSEGGRGGYTF. CDR3 nucleotide sequence: TGTGCCAGCAGTTACTCGGAGGGGGGGCGCGGCGGCTACACCTTC.

The chain has TRBV27 and TRBJ1-5; tentative D call: TRBD1 (5 bases). The germline CDR1 and CDR2 sequences are MNHEY and SMNVEV (reference sequence). With 2 bases removed from V and 4 bases from J, the gap between germline ends came to 9 bases. The CDR3 has 14 residues. The DNA for the CDR3 is TGTGCCAGCAGTTTAAGGGGTCGTAATCAGCCCCAGCATTTT. Its protein is CASSLRGRNQPQHF.

The rearrangement uses TRBV27 and TRBJ2-4, with 8 bases that match TRBD1. CDR1 is MNHEY and CDR2 is SMNVEV in the germline V gene (reference sequence). J was trimmed by 9 bases and V by 10 bases; bases with no gene match: 14. The CDR3 totals 14 residues. CDR3: CATRSLSGGLIQYF. The CDR3 coding sequence is TGTGCCACGAGGAGTTTGTCAGGGGGCCTCATTCAGTACTTC.

The chain is built from TRBV19 and TRBJ2-4; TRBD2 matches 10 bases. This CDR3 spans 16 amino acids. CDR1 is LNHDA and CDR2 is SQIVND in the germline V gene (reference sequence). V lost 2 bases to trimming and J lost 4 bases; unmatched junction nucleotides: 5. This CDR3 reads CASSISASGGKNIQYF. The CDR3 DNA sequence: TGTGCCAGTAGTATATCTGCTAGCGGGGGAAAAAACATTCAGTACTTC.

The chain carries TRBV2 and TRBJ2-3; 13 nucleotides line up with TRBD2. The CDR3 has 16 amino acids. V was pared by 5 bases and J by 3 bases, with 5 bases of the junction left unmatched. The germline CDR1 and CDR2 sequences are SNHLY and FYNNEI. CDR3 sequence reads: CASSLRTSGGTDTQYF. In nucleotides, the CDR3 is TGTGCCAGCAGTCTAAGGACTAGCGGGGGTACAGATACGCAGTATTTT.

The V call is TRBV4-2, the J call TRBJ1-1; tentatively, D is TRBD1 (6 bases). CDR1 and CDR2 (germline): LGHNA, YNFKEQ. Trimming left V 0 bases short and J 1 base short, with 6 bases between. This CDR3 is 14 amino acids long. The CDR3 region has the DNA TGTGCCAGCAGCCAAGAACAGGGGAACACTGAAGCTTTCTTT. This codes for CASSQEQGNTEAFF.